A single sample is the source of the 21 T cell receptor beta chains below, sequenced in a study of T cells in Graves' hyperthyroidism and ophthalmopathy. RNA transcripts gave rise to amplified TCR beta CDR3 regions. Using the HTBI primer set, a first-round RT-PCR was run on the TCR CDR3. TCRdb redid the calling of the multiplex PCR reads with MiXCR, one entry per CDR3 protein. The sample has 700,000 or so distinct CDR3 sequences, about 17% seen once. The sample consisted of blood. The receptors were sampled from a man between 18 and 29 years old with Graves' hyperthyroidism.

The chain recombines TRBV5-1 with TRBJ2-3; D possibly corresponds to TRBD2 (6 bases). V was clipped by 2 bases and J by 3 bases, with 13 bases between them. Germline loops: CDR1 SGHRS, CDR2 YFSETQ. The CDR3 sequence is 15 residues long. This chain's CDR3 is CASSLGAGVTDTQYF. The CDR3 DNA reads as TGCGCCAGCAGCTTAGGAGCGGGCGTGACAGATACGCAGTATTTT.

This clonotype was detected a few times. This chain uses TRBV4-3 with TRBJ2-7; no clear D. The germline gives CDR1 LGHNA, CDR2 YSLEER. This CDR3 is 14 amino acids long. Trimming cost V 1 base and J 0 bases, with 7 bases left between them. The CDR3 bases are TGCGCCAGCAGCCAAGCTGTCGGCTCCTACGAGCAGTACTTC. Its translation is CASSQAVGSYEQYF.

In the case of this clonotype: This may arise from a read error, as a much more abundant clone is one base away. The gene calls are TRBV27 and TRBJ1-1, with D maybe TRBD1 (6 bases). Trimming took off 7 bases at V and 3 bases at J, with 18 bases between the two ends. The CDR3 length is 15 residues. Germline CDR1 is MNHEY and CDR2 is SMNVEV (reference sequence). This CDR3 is CASTFLRDKDTEAFF. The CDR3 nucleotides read TGTGCCAGCACGTTTCTCCGGGACAAAGACACTGAAGCTTTCTTT.

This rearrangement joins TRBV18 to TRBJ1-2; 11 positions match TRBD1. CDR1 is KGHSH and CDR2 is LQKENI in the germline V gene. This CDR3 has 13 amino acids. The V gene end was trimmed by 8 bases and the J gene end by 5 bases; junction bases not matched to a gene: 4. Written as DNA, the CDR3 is TGTGCCAGCCTCCGGGACAGGGGGTATGGCTACACCTTC. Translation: CASLRDRGYGYTF.

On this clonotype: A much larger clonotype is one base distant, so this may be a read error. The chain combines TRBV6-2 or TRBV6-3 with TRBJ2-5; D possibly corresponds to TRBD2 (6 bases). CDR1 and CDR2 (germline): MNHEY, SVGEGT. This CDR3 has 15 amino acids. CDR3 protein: CASRPSASRGETRYF. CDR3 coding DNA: TGTGCCAGCAGGCCCTCCGCGAGCCGCGGGGAGACCCGGTACTTC.

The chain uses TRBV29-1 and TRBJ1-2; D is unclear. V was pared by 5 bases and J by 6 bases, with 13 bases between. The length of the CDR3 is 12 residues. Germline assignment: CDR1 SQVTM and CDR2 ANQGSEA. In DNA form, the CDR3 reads TGCAGCGTTCTCGGGTGGAGAAATGGCTACACCTTC. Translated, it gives CSVLGWRNGYTF.

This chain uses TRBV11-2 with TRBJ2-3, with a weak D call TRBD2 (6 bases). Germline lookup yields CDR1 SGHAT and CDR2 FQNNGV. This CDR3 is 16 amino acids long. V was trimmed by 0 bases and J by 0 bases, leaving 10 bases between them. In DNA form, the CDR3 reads TGTGCCAGCAGCTTAGATGGCGGGACCAGCACAGATACGCAGTATTTT. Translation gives CASSLDGGTSTDTQYF. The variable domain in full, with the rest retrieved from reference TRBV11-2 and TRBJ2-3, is EAGVAQSPRYKIIEKRQSVAFWCNPISGHATLYWYQQILGQGPKLLIQFQNNGVVDDSQLPKDRFSAERLKGVDSTLKIQPAKLEDSAVYLCASSLDGGTSTDTQYFGPGTRLTVL.

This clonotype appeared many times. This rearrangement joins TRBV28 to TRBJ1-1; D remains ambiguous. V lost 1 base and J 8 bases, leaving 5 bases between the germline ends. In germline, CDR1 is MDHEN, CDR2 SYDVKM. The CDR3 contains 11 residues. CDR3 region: CASSLYHEAFF. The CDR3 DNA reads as TGTGCCAGCAGTTTATATCACGAAGCTTTCTTT. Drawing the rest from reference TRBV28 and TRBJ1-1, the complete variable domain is DVKVTQSSRYLVKRTGEKVFLECVQDMDHENMFWYRQDPGLGLRLIYFSYDVKMKEKGDIPEGYSVSREKKERFSLILESASTNQTSMYLCASSLYHEAFFGQGTRLTVV.

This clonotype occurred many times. As DNA, the CDR3 is TGTGCCAGCAGTGGGATCTCATTGTATGGACAGGGCACAGATACGCAGTATTTT. Protein product: CASSGISLYGQGTDTQYF. The chain uses TRBV28 and TRBJ2-3, with 7 bases lining up with TRBD1. The CDR3 has 18 residues. Germline lookup yields CDR1 MDHEN and CDR2 SYDVKM. J lost 1 base, V lost 5 bases, and 15 bases had no gene match.

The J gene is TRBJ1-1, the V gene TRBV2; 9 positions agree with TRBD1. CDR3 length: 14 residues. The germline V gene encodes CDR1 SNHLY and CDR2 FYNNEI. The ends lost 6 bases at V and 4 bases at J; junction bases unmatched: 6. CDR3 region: CASRDRGGSTEAFF. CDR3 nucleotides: TGTGCCAGCAGGGACAGGGGTGGTAGCACTGAAGCTTTCTTT.

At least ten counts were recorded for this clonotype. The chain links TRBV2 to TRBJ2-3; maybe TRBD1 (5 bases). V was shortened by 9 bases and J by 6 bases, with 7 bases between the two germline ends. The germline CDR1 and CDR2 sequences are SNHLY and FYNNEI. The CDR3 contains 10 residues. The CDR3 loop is CARGVDTQYF. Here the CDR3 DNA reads TGTGCCAGAGGGGTGGATACGCAGTATTTT.

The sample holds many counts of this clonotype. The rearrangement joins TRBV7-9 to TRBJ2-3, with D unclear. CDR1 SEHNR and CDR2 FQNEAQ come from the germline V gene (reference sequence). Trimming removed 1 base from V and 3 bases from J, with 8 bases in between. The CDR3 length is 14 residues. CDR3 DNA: TGTGCCAGCAGCTTAGGGTTGGTAACAGATACGCAGTATTTT. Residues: CASSLGLVTDTQYF.

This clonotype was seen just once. CDR3: CASSNVGATTEAFF. The DNA of the CDR3 is TGTGCCAGCAGCAACGTAGGGGCTACCACTGAAGCTTTCTTT. The V gene is TRBV28, the J gene TRBJ1-1, with D maybe TRBD1 (5 bases). Germline V lookup: CDR1 MDHEN, CDR2 SYDVKM. V lost 6 bases to trimming and J lost 4 bases, with 15 bases between them. This CDR3 is built from 14 residues.

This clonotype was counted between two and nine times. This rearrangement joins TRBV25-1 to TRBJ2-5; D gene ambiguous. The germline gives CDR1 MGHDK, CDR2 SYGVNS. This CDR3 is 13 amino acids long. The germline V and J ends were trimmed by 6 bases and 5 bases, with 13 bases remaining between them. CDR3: CASSRAGAETQYF. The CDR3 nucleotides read TGTGCCAGCAGCCGAGCTGGAGCGGAGACCCAGTACTTC.

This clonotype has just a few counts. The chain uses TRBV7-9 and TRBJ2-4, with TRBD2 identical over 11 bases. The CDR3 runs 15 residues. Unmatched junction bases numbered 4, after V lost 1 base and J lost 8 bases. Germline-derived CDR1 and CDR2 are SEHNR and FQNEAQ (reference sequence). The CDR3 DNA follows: TGTGCCAGCAGCTTAGTAGGTAGCGGGAGGGACATTCAGTACTTC. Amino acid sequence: CASSLVGSGRDIQYF.

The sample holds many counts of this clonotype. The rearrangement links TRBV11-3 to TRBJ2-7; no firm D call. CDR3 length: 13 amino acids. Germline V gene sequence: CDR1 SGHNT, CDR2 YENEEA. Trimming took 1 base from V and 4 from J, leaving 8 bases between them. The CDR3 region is CASSLALFYEQYF. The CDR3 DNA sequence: TGTGCCAGCAGCTTAGCACTATTTTACGAGCAGTACTTC.

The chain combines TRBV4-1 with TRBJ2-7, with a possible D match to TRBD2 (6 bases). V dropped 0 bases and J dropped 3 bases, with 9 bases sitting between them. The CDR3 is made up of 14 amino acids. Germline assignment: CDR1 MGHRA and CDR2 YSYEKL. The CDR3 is CASSQELALYEQYF. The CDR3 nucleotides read TGCGCCAGCAGCCAAGAACTAGCTCTCTACGAGCAGTACTTC.

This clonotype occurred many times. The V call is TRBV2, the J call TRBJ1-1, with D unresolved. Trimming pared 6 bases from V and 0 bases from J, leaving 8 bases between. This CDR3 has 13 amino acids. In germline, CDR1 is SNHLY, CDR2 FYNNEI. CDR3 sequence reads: CASRTDMNTEAFF. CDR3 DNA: TGTGCCAGCAGGACTGATATGAACACTGAAGCTTTCTTT.

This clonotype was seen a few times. The DNA for the CDR3 is TGTGCCAGCAGCCCGAGGACTAGCGGGAGAGCACAAGAGACCCAGTACTTC. Protein: CASSPRTSGRAQETQYF. The chain uses TRBV11-2 and TRBJ2-5; 13 positions match TRBD2. Unmatched junction bases numbered 8, after V lost 5 bases and J lost 2 bases. Germline V gives CDR1 SGHAT, CDR2 FQNNGV. CDR3 length equals 17 residues.

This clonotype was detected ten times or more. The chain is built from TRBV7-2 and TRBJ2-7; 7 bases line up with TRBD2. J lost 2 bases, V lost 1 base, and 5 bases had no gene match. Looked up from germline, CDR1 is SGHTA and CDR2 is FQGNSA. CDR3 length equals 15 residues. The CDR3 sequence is CASSLVLAITYEQYF. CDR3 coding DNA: TGTGCCAGCAGCTTAGTACTAGCGATTACCTACGAGCAGTACTTC.

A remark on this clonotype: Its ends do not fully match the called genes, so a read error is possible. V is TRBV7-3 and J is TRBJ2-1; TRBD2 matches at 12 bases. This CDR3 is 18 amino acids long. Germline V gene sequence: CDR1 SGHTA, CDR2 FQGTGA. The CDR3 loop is CASSQKGGGTSGGNEQFF. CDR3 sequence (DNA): TGCGCCAGCAGCCAAAAAGGGGGTGGAACTAGCGGGGGGAATGAGCAGTTCTTC.